The 25 T cell receptor beta chains below were found in one sample sequenced in a study of T-cell reconstitution after alpha-beta-depleted transplantation in children. Unique molecular identifiers were used in preparing the TCRbeta library. TCRdb analysed the PCR reads with MiXCR anew, one entry per CDR3 protein. The sample has approximately 400,000 distinct CDR3 sequences, around 9.9% seen once. Specimen: PBMCs from the stem cell graft donor, collected from the stem cell graft. The receptors were sampled from a human donor who donated a stem cell graft to a child with acute myeloid leukemia.

This clonotype has more than one count but fewer than ten. This sequence joins TRBV12-3 or TRBV12-4 and TRBJ2-5, with 16 nucleotides matching TRBD2. V shed 1 base, J shed 0 bases, and the junction held 2 bases outside the gene matches. The CDR3 has 18 residues. The CDR3 bases are TGTGCCAGCAGTTTAGTGGGGACTAGCGGGGGGGACCAAGAGACCCAGTACTTC. Protein: CASSLVGTSGGDQETQYF.

This chain joins TRBV19 and TRBJ1-1; possibly TRBD1 for D (6 bases). Germline lookup yields CDR1 LNHDA and CDR2 SQIVND (reference sequence). The V end lost 6 bases, the J end lost 7 bases, and 15 bases lay between the germline ends. CDR3 length: 13 residues. The CDR3 region is CASSQTTRGEAFF. DNA for the CDR3: TGTGCCAGTAGCCAGACAACCAGGGGTGAAGCTTTCTTT.

This chain links TRBV12-3 or TRBV12-4 with TRBJ2-4; no clear D. CDR3 length: 15 residues. V gave up 5 bases and J gave up 9 bases, with 20 bases separating them. In DNA form, the CDR3 reads TGTGCCAGCAGTCCAACTCCATATGGTGTGGGCATTCAGTACTTC. Its translation: CASSPTPYGVGIQYF.

This clonotype occurred many times. The gene calls are TRBV4-1 and TRBJ2-2, with TRBD1 matching over 8 bases. The germline CDR1 and CDR2 sequences are MGHRA and YSYEKL. The CDR3 has 17 amino acids. Unmatched junction bases numbered 8, after V lost 4 bases and J lost 1 base. CDR3 residues: CASSLRQGPQNTGELFF. CDR3 sequence (DNA): TGCGCCAGCAGCCTCCGACAGGGGCCCCAGAACACCGGGGAGCTGTTTTTT.

This clonotype appeared a few times. The V gene is TRBV20-1, the J gene TRBJ1-1; D perhaps matches TRBD1 (6 bases). With 4 bases removed from V and 3 bases from J, the gap between germline ends came to 15 bases. The CDR3 is 14 amino acids. Germline loops: CDR1 DFQATT, CDR2 SNEGSKA (reference sequence). CDR3 residues: CSATNRVAYTEAFF. As DNA, the CDR3 is TGCAGTGCTACGAACAGGGTGGCGTACACTGAAGCTTTCTTT.

V gene TRBV12-3 or TRBV12-4 combines with J gene TRBJ1-5; D possibly corresponds to TRBD1 (6 bases). The CDR3 has 15 residues. The V end lost 2 bases, the J end lost 4 bases, and 12 bases lay between the germline ends. The CDR3 nucleotides are TGTGCCAGCAGTTTAATGGGGGGCGGGAATCAGCCCCAGCATTTT. Its protein is CASSLMGGGNQPQHF.

This clonotype came up many times. CDR3 bases: TGTGCCAGCAGCGCCCAGGGAGGTGGGTTCAATGAGCAGTTCTTC. Protein product: CASSAQGGGFNEQFF. The rearrangement links TRBV7-2 to TRBJ2-1, with D perhaps matching TRBD2 (6 bases). Trimming left V 5 bases short and J 6 bases short, with 17 bases between. The germline V gene has CDR1 SGHTA and CDR2 FQGNSA. The CDR3 runs 15 residues.

This clonotype has just a few counts. V gene TRBV6-1 combines with J gene TRBJ2-3, with D possibly TRBD2 on 5 matching bases. Germline V gives CDR1 MNHNS, CDR2 SASEGT. V was pared by 5 bases and J by 4 bases, with 13 bases between. The CDR3 length is 14 residues. The CDR3 is CASSPTPSSDTQYF. The DNA for the CDR3 is TGTGCCAGCAGTCCCACTCCTAGCTCAGATACGCAGTATTTT.

This clonotype was detected only a few times. The genes are TRBV11-3 and TRBJ2-2, with D hard to call. V gave up 5 bases and J gave up 6 bases, with 13 bases separating them. The germline V gene encodes CDR1 SGHNT and CDR2 YENEEA. This CDR3 spans 14 amino acids. The chain's CDR3 is CASSVRSRPGELFF. DNA of the CDR3: TGTGCCAGCAGCGTTAGGTCTAGACCCGGGGAGCTGTTTTTT.

This clonotype was seen ten or more times. The V call is TRBV27, the J call TRBJ2-2, with D unresolved. The CDR3 runs to 13 residues. Trimming removed 5 bases at V and 9 bases at J, with 13 bases between. Per the germline V gene, CDR1 is MNHEY and CDR2 is SMNVEV (reference sequence). As DNA, the CDR3 is TGTGCCAGCAGTCCCTTACAGTTACGGGAGCTGTTTTTT. This sequence encodes CASSPLQLRELFF.

The genes are TRBV19 and TRBJ2-7, with 13 bases matching TRBD2. The V and J ends lost 5 bases and 0 bases, in that order; junction bases with no gene match: 4. The CDR3 loop spans 16 amino acids. Per the germline V gene, CDR1 is LNHDA and CDR2 is SQIVND (reference sequence). In DNA, the CDR3 is TGTGCCAGTAGTTTCCGGACTAGCGGGGGCTCCTACGAGCAGTACTTC. Amino acid sequence: CASSFRTSGGSYEQYF.

This clonotype was found a few times. V gene TRBV7-2 combines with J gene TRBJ2-3; TRBD1 matches 7 bases. The CDR3 loop spans 14 amino acids. Germline V CDR1 and CDR2: SGHTA, FQGNSA. With 6 bases clipped from V and 6 bases from J, the junction kept 9 bases outside the gene matches. CDR3 sequence: CASRGQATTDTQYF. Here the CDR3 DNA reads TGTGCCAGCAGAGGACAGGCGACAACTGATACGCAGTATTTT.

The sample holds many counts of this clonotype. This chain links TRBV5-1 with TRBJ2-3, with a weak D call TRBD2 (6 bases). CDR1 is SGHRS and CDR2 is YFSETQ in the germline V gene. The V gene lost 4 bases and the J gene lost 3 bases, with 18 bases spanning the gap. CDR3 length: 16 residues. This CDR3 reads CASSPITSIPTDTQYF. The CDR3 DNA follows: TGCGCCAGCAGCCCCATAACTAGCATCCCGACAGATACGCAGTATTTT. The full variable domain, in which reference TRBV5-1 and TRBJ2-3 provide the parts outside the CDR3, is KAGVTQTPRYLIKTRGQQVTLSCSPISGHRSVSWYQQTPGQGLQFLFEYFSETQRNKGNFPGRFSGRQFSNSRSEMNVSTLELGDSALYLCASSPITSIPTDTQYFGPGTRLTVL.

The sample holds many counts of this clonotype. This chain uses TRBV5-1 with TRBJ2-2; 11 bases are shared with TRBD2. CDR3 length: 19 residues. Germline CDR1 is SGHRS and CDR2 is YFSETQ. J was trimmed by 4 bases and V by 3 bases; bases with no gene match: 14. CDR3 coding DNA: TGCGCCAGCAGCTCAGGACCCCATACTAGCGGGAGTGTCACCGGGGAGCTGTTTTTT. Translating it yields CASSSGPHTSGSVTGELFF. The whole variable domain, filled in from reference TRBV5-1 and TRBJ2-2, reads KAGVTQTPRYLIKTRGQQVTLSCSPISGHRSVSWYQQTPGQGLQFLFEYFSETQRNKGNFPGRFSGRQFSNSRSEMNVSTLELGDSALYLCASSSGPHTSGSVTGELFFGEGSRLTVL.

This clonotype was picked up a small number of times. The chain uses TRBV29-1 and TRBJ2-3; 8 bases align to TRBD1. V shed 6 bases, J shed 1 base, and the junction held 9 bases outside the gene matches. The CDR3 is 15 amino acids. Germline CDR1 reads SQVTM; CDR2 reads ANQGSEA. This chain's CDR3 is CSVSGQGPGTDTQYF. Written as DNA, the CDR3 is TGCAGCGTCTCCGGACAGGGCCCTGGCACAGATACGCAGTATTTT.

This clonotype has a handful of counts. The gene calls are TRBV5-6 and TRBJ2-3, with TRBD2 matching 8 bases. The CDR3 sequence is 16 residues long. The V and J ends lost 4 bases and 1 base, in that order; junction bases with no gene match: 8. Germline V gives CDR1 SGHDT, CDR2 YYEEEE. This chain's CDR3 is CASSGVAGGGTDTQYF. The CDR3 DNA sequence: TGTGCCAGCAGCGGAGTCGCGGGAGGTGGCACAGATACGCAGTATTTT. Full variable domain (missing parts from reference TRBV5-6 and TRBJ2-3): DAGVTQSPTHLIKTRGQQVTLRCSPKSGHDTVSWYQQALGQGPQFIFQYYEEEERQRGNFPDRFSGHQFPNYSSELNVNALLLGDSALYLCASSGVAGGGTDTQYFGPGTRLTVL.

The chain combines TRBV12-3 or TRBV12-4 with TRBJ1-1; D unclear. This CDR3 region has 14 residues. With 8 bases removed from V and 0 bases from J, the gap between germline ends came to 13 bases. The CDR3 reads CASGGRSVNTEAFF. The CDR3 coding sequence is TGTGCCAGCGGCGGAAGGTCGGTGAACACTGAAGCTTTCTTT.

The V call is TRBV2, the J call TRBJ2-7; TRBD1 matches 7 bases. Losses at the gene ends were 4 bases for V and 4 bases for J; bases not matched to a gene: 4. The CDR3 loop spans 13 amino acids. Germline lookup yields CDR1 SNHLY and CDR2 FYNNEI. The CDR3 DNA is TGTGCCAGCAGTGCCACAGGGGATTACGAGCAGTACTTC. Its translation is CASSATGDYEQYF.

V is TRBV6-5 and J is TRBJ2-1, with D uncertain. V lost 0 bases to trimming and J lost 0 bases, with 9 bases between them. CDR3 length: 16 residues. Germline V gene lookup returns CDR1 MNHEY and CDR2 SVGAGI. CDR3 coding DNA: TGTGCCAGCAGTTACTCGTTGCGGAGCTCCTACAATGAGCAGTTCTTC. This sequence encodes CASSYSLRSSYNEQFF.

The chain has TRBV28 and TRBJ2-7; possible D gene TRBD2, 5 bases. This CDR3 spans 12 amino acids. CDR1 MDHEN and CDR2 SYDVKM come from the germline V gene. Trimming took 6 bases from V and 3 from J, leaving 9 bases between them. In DNA form, the CDR3 reads TGTGCCAGCAGAGCGGATTACTACGAGCAGTACTTC. This codes for CASRADYYEQYF. The full variable domain, with the rest looked up from reference TRBV28 and TRBJ2-7, is DVKVTQSSRYLVKRTGEKVFLECVQDMDHENMFWYRQDPGLGLRLIYFSYDVKMKEKGDIPEGYSVSREKKERFSLILESASTNQTSMYLCASRADYYEQYFGPGTRLTVT.

At least ten counts were recorded for this clonotype. V is TRBV7-3 and J is TRBJ2-3; 13 nucleotides agree with TRBD2. This CDR3 has 17 amino acids. Per germline, CDR1 SGHTA and CDR2 FQGTGA. With 4 bases clipped from V and 5 bases from J, the junction kept 9 bases outside the gene matches. Here the CDR3 DNA reads TGTGCCAGCAGCTCGTGGACTAGCGGGGGACCCATAGATACGCAGTATTTT. It yields the protein CASSSWTSGGPIDTQYF.

The chain has TRBV6-5 and TRBJ2-2; 9 nucleotides align to TRBD1. With 0 bases clipped from V and 0 bases from J, the junction kept 2 bases outside the gene matches. Germline lookup yields CDR1 MNHEY and CDR2 SVGAGI. CDR3 length: 17 residues. The CDR3 coding sequence is TGTGCCAGCAGTTACTCGAGGGACAGGGCGAACACCGGGGAGCTGTTTTTT. Protein product: CASSYSRDRANTGELFF.

The J gene is TRBJ1-1, the V gene TRBV7-8; D might be TRBD1 (6 bases). The germline V and J ends were trimmed by 1 base and 1 base, with 16 bases remaining between them. CDR3 length: 17 amino acids. Germline V CDR1 and CDR2: SGHVS, FQNEAQ. CDR3 region: CASSLGGRGHRNTEAFF. In DNA form, the CDR3 reads TGTGCCAGCAGCTTAGGAGGTCGGGGACATCGGAACACTGAAGCTTTCTTT.

The rearrangement uses TRBV20-1 and TRBJ1-5, with 7 bases lining up with TRBD1. This CDR3 is 14 amino acids long. V shed 3 bases and J 3 bases; nucleotides not matched to a gene: 5. From germline, CDR1 is DFQATT and CDR2 SNEGSKA (reference sequence). The CDR3 loop reads CSASTTGYNQPQHF. CDR3 in DNA: TGCAGTGCTAGCACGACAGGGTACAATCAGCCCCAGCATTTT.

A few counts support this clonotype. V is TRBV5-1 and J is TRBJ2-2; D uncertain. The germline V gene has CDR1 SGHRS and CDR2 YFSETQ. The V end lost 5 bases, the J end lost 5 bases, and 10 bases lay between the germline ends. The CDR3 loop spans 13 amino acids. DNA for the CDR3: TGCGCCAGCAGTGATGCTAGAACCGGGGAGCTGTTTTTT. Translating gives CASSDARTGELFF.